The present T cell receptor (beta chain) was sequenced within a study of response to subunit inactivated influenza vaccine (dated by TCRdb to the late 2010s). Regarding the research as a whole: Deep quantitative profiling of the T cell receptor repertoire was used in the study to follow responses to a trivalent subunit inactivated influenza vaccine.

This clonotype has ten or more counts. The clone's antigen remains unknown. The sample holds no much larger clone one base away, and base qualities are not on file. Receptor amplification or capture employed RT-PCR. The instrument was an Illumina HiSeq 2500. TCRdb took the public reads, trimmed them with fastp at Q25, ran MiXCR for clone calling and kept in-frame beta chains. Each CDR3 protein gets just one entry, which takes the most common genes and DNA from the rows behind it. In this sample the table shows more than 500,000 distinct CDR3 sequences, 10% to 12% of which occur a single time. The ten most abundant clones make up 11% of the sample. General findings and caveats noted by the study authors: According to the authors, only a limited number of new T cells may be recruited by each seasonal influenza vaccination.

These data also featured in a second study, about T cells expressing NK-cell markers. From that second study: TCR beta cDNA libraries were made by 5'RACE template switching that added a universal primer site and unique molecular identifiers. TCR beta-chain repertoires were profiled in sorted CD3+CD56+NKG2C+, CD3+CD56+NKG2C- and CD3+CD56-NKG2C+ T-cell subsets from fewer than 10 donors. Of the eight sequenced donors, seven were found to be HCMV-seropositive and one was found to be HCMV-seronegative. In several experiments an anti-gammadeltaTCR antibody was added to restrict sorting to alphabetaTCR-expressing T cells. In six donors, the dominant CD3+CD56+NKG2C+ clonotypes were among the top 10 CD8+ clonotypes and accounted for roughly 1.0-8% of CD8+ T cells. Those dominant clonotypes were again the most abundant among CD3+CD56-NKG2C+ cells in several donors, at roughly 25-65%. It remained unclear whether the expanded NKG2C-expressing T cell clones were specific for HCMV antigens. The study sequenced eight donors, all healthy volunteers chosen at random: three men and five women. HCMV-specific IgG was detected in serum with a commercial ELISA kit to determine HCMV serostatus. Ficoll density gradient centrifugation was used to isolate peripheral blood mononuclear cells from blood. For roughly 6 donors, bulk peripheral blood T-cell repertoires were additionally sequenced from unsorted PBMC. Priming for cDNA synthesis came from the TCR beta constant segment, and two successive PCR amplification steps followed. Libraries were sequenced as 2 x 150 bp reads on Illumina HiSeq 2000/2500, MiSeq or NextSeq. MIGEC handled demultiplexing of the reads and grouping by UMI, while MiTCR was used to assemble and quantify clonotypes. Only TCR cDNA sequences supported by at least two reads were kept to exclude erroneous sequences. The tcR package was used for downstream repertoire analysis, with clonotypes matched between fractions based on CDR3 nucleotide sequence plus V segment. VDJmatch was used to annotate antigen specificity against VDJdb, with one amino acid substitution allowed in CDR3.

The source is a man aged 50 or older who received an inactivated influenza vaccine. Donor details come from another sample of the same person, matched by shared clones. This specimen was PBMCs from blood, taken on the day of vaccination.

The CDR3 protein: CAISASGLQETQYF. The DNA sequence reads TGTGCCATCAGTGCTAGCGGGCTCCAAGAGACCCAGTACTTC. This receptor chain uses TRBV10-3 and TRBJ2-5; 8 bases in between match TRBD2. The CDR3 contains 14 residues, cysteine and phenylalanine counted. Only the CDR3 DNA stays, 42 bases, in frame from base 1. From V the trimming removes 4 bases and from J it removes 1 base, while the gene matches leave 2 bases of the junction unaccounted for. CDR1 and CDR2, looked up from the germline V gene, are ENHRY and SYGVKD.